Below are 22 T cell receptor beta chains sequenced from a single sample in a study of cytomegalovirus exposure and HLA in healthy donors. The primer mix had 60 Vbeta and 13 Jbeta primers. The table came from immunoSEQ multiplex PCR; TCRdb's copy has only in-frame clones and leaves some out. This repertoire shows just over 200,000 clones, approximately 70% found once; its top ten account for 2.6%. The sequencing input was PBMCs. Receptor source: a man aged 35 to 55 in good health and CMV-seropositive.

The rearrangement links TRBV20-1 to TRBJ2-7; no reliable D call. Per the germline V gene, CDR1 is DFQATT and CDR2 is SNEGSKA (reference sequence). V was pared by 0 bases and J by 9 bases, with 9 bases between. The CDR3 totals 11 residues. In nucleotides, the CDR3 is TGCAGTGCTAGAGATAACAGTTGGCAGTACTTC. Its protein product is CSARDNSWQYF.

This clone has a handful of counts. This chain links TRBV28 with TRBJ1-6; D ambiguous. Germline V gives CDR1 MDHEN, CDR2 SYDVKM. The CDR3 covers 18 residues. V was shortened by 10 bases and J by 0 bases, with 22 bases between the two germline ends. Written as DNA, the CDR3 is TGTGCCACTCAATCCGGGATCGGGGAGAGCTCCTATAATTCACCCCTCCACTTT. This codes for CATQSGIGESSYNSPLHF.

The CDR3 is CASSPQGRNQPQHF. DNA of the CDR3: TGTGCCAGTAGCCCCCAGGGGCGGAATCAGCCCCAGCATTTT. The chain recombines TRBV19 with TRBJ1-5; a possible D gene is TRBD1 (6 bases). The CDR3 has 14 residues. Between the trimmed V and J ends, which lost 6 bases and 4 bases, there was a span of 13 bases. CDR1 and CDR2 from the germline V gene are LNHDA and SQIVND (reference sequence).

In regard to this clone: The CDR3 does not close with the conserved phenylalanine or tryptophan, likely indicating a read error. Written as DNA, the CDR3 is TGCGCCAGCAGCCCTGGTGCGGCAGAGAATTCACCCCTCCACCTT. Its protein is CASSPGAAENSPLHL. The chain couples TRBV5-1 to TRBJ1-6; D is ambiguous. The germline V gene has CDR1 SGHRS and CDR2 YFSETQ. This CDR3 comprises 15 residues. Trimming took 4 bases from V and 7 from J, leaving 15 bases between them.

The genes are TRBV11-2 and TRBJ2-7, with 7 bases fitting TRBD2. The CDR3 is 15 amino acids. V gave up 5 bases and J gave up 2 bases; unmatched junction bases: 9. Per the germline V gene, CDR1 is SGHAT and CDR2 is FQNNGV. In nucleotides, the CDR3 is TGTGCCAGCAGCCCGGAAGAGGGACTAACCTACGAGCAGTACTTC. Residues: CASSPEEGLTYEQYF.

DNA of the CDR3: TGTGCCAGCAGCCTGAACCCAGGCACTGAAGCTTTCTTT. This codes for CASSLNPGTEAFF. The chain carries TRBV14 and TRBJ1-1; no firm D call. Trimming stripped 4 bases from V and 4 bases from J, with 10 bases between. Looked up from germline, CDR1 is SGHDN and CDR2 is FVKESK. The CDR3 is 13 amino acids. Looking up the rest from reference TRBV14 and TRBJ1-1 gives the full variable domain: EAGVTQFPSHSVIEKGQTVTLRCDPISGHDNLYWYRRVMGKEIKFLLHFVKESKQDESGMPNNRFLAERTGGTYSTLKVQPAELEDSGVYFCASSLNPGTEAFFGQGTRLTVV.

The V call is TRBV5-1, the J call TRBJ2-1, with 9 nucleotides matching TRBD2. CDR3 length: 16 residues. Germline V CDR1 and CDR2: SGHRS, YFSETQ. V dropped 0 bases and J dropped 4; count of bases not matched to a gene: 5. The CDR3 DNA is TGCGCCAGCAGCTTGGACGGGACTAGCCGGTACAATGAGCAGTTCTTC. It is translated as CASSLDGTSRYNEQFF.

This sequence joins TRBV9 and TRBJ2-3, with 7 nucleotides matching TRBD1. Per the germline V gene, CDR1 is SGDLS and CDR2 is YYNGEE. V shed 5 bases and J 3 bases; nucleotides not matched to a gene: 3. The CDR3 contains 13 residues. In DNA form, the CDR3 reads TGTGCCAGCAGTACAGGGGCGACAGATACGCAGTATTTT. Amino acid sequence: CASSTGATDTQYF.

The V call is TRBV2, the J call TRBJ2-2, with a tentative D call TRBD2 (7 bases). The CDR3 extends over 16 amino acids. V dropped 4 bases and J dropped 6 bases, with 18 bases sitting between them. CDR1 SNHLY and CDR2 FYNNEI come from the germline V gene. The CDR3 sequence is CASSVRGGSLAGELFF. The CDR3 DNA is TGTGCCAGCAGTGTGAGGGGGGGGAGCCTAGCCGGGGAGCTGTTTTTT.

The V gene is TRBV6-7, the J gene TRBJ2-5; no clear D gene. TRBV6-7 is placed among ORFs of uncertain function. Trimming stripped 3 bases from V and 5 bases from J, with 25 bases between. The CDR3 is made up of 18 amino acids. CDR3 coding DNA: TGTGCCAGCAGTTATGGCCTAATTGTAATGACATTTGCGGAGACCCAGTACTTC. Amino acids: CASSYGLIVMTFAETQYF.

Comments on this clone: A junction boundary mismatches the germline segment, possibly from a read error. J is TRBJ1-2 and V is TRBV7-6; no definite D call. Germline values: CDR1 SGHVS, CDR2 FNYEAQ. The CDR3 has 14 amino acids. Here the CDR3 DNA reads TGTGCCAGCAGCTTATTTAAGGCTAACTATGGCTACCCCTTC. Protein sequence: CASSLFKANYGYPF. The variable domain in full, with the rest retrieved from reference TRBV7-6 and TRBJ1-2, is GAGVSQSPRYKVTKRGQDVALRCDPISGHVSLYWYRQALGQGPEFLTYFNYEAQQDKSGLPNDRFSAERPEGSISTLTIQRTEQRDSAMYRCASSLFKANYGYPFGSGTRLTVV.

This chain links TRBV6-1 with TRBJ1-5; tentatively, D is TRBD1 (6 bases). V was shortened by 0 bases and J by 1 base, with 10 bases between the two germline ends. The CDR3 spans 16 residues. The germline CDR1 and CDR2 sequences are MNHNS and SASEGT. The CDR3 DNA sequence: TGTGCCAGCAGTGAAGCGAGGGGGGGAAGCAATCAGCCCCAGCATTTT. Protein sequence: CASSEARGGSNQPQHF.

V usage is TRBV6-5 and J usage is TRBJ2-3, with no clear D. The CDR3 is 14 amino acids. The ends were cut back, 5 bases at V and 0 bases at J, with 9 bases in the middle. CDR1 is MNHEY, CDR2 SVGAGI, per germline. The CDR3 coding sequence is TGTGCCAGCAGTGTAACGAGTAGCACAGATACGCAGTATTTT. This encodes CASSVTSSTDTQYF.

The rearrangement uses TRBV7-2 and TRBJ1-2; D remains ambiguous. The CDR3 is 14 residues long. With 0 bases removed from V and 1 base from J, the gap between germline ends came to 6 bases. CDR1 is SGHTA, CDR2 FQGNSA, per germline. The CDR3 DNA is TGTGCCAGCAGCTTAGCGTCAGATAACTATGGCTACACCTTC. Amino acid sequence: CASSLASDNYGYTF. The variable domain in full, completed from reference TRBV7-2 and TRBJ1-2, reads GAGVSQSPSNKVTEKGKDVELRCDPISGHTALYWYRQSLGQGLEFLIYFQGNSAPDKSGLPSDRFSAERTGGSVSTLTIQRTQQEDSAVYLCASSLASDNYGYTFGSGTRLTVV.

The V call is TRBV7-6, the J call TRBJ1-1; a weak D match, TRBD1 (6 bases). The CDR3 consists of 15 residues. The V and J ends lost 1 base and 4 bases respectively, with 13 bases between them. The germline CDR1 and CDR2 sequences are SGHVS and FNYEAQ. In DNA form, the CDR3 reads TGTGCCAGCAGCTTAGACCCCAGGGGAGCCACTGAAGCTTTCTTT. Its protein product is CASSLDPRGATEAFF.

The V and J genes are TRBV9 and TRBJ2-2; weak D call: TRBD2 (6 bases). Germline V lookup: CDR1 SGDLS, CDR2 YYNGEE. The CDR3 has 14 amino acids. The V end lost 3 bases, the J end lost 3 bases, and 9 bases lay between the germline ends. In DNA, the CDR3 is TGTGCCAGCAGCGCCCGGGACTACACCGGGGAGCTGTTTTTT. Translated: CASSARDYTGELFF.

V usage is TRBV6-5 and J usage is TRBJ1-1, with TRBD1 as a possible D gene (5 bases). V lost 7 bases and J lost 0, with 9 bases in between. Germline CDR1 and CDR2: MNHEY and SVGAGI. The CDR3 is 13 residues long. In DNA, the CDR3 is TGTGCCAGCAATGACAGAGTGAACACTGAAGCTTTCTTT. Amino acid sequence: CASNDRVNTEAFF.

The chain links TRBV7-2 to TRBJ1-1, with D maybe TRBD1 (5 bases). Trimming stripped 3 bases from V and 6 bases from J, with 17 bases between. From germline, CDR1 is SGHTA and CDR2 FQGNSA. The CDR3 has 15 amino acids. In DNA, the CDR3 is TGTGCCAGCAGCTTGGTGGGAGGGCAGGGCTCTGAAGCTTTCTTT. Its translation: CASSLVGGQGSEAFF.

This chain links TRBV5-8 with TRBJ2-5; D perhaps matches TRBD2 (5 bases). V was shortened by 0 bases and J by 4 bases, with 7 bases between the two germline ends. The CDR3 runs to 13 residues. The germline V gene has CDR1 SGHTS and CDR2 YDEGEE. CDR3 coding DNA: TGTGCCAGCAGCTTGGGAGGGAGAGAGACCCAGTACTTC. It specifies CASSLGGRETQYF. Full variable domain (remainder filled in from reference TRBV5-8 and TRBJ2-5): EAGVTQSPTHLIKTRGQQATLRCSPISGHTSVYWYQQALGLGLQFLLWYDEGEERNRGNFPPRFSGRQFPNYSSELNVNALELEDSALYLCASSLGGRETQYFGPGTRLLVL.

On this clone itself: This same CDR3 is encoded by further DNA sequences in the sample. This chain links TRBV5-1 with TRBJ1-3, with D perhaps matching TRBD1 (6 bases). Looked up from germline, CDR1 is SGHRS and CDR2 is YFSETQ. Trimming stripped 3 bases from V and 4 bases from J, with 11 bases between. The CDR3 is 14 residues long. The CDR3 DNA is TGCGCCAGCAGCTCTGGGACACGCGGAAACACCATATATTTT. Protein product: CASSSGTRGNTIYF.

CDR3 amino acids: CASSLGASNEQFF. CDR3 coding DNA: TGTGCCAGCAGCTTAGGGGCGTCTAATGAGCAGTTCTTC. The chain links TRBV7-2 to TRBJ2-1; D not certain. Germline V gene data show CDR1 as SGHTA and CDR2 as FQGNSA. Trimming removed 1 base at V and 7 bases at J, with 8 bases between. There are 13 residues in the CDR3. Full variable domain (missing parts from reference TRBV7-2 and TRBJ2-1): GAGVSQSPSNKVTEKGKDVELRCDPISGHTALYWYRQSLGQGLEFLIYFQGNSAPDKSGLPSDRFSAERTGGSVSTLTIQRTQQEDSAVYLCASSLGASNEQFFGPGTRLTVL.

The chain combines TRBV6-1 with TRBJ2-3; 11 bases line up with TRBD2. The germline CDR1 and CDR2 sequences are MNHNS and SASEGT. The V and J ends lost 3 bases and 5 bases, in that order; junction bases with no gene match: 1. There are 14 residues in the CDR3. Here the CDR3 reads CASSDLAGGDTQYF. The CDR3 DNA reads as TGTGCCAGCAGTGACCTAGCGGGGGGAGATACGCAGTATTTT.